A selection of T cell receptor beta chains follows, all from one sample in a study of cytomegalovirus exposure and HLA in healthy donors. Using immunoSEQ multiplex PCR, the repertoire was profiled, and TCRdb retains in-frame clones only, with some absent. The repertoire holds some 190,000 clones, with 76% as singletons. Sequenced sample: PBMCs. Receptors were obtained from a young woman in good health and CMV-seropositive. Each CDR3 is given with its conserved first and last residue. D genes are given only for firm matches. Where a row states a size, it is once, few, many or the class of an expanded clone; other rows omit it.

clone size	J gene	D gene	CDR3 length	V gene	CDR3 DNA	CDR3 protein
-	TRBJ2-1	TRBD2	17	TRBV7-9	TGTGCCAGCAGCCCTCGGACTAGCGGGGGGATATACAATGAGCAGTTCTTC	CASSPRTSGGIYNEQFF
once	TRBJ2-4	-	14	TRBV19	TGTGCCAGTAGTATCACGGGGGCCAAAAACATTCAGTACTTC	CASSITGAKNIQYF
few	TRBJ2-7	TRBD1	14	TRBV5-1	TGCGCCAGCAGCAGGACAGGGTCGGCCTACGAGCAGTACTTC	CASSRTGSAYEQYF
-	TRBJ1-1	-	13	TRBV2	TGTGCCAGCAGTGAATCTTCTCGCACTGAAGCTTTCTTT	CASSESSRTEAFF
-	TRBJ1-6	-	15	TRBV5-1	TGCGCCAGCAGCCGGGAGAGTCTAGATAATTCACCCCTCCACTTT	CASSRESLDNSPLHF
-	TRBJ2-3	TRBD1	15	TRBV5-6	TGTGCCAGCAGCTTGACAGGGGGAAGGCGAGATACGCAGTATTTT	CASSLTGGRRDTQYF
-	TRBJ2-7	-	14	TRBV7-9	TGTGCCAGCAGTCCTATCAGGGTGGGATACGAGCAGTACTTC	CASSPIRVGYEQYF
-	TRBJ2-2	TRBD2	14	TRBV5-1	TGCGCCAGCAGCTCGGGACTAGCGACCGGGGAGCTGTTTTTT	CASSSGLATGELFF
-	TRBJ2-5	-	14	TRBV5-1	TGCGCCAGCAGCTTGGATGGGTTCAGGGAGACCCAGTACTTC	CASSLDGFRETQYF
-	TRBJ2-3	TRBD1	14	TRBV5-1	TGCGCCAGCAGCTTCGGACAGGGAGGAGATACGCAGTATTTT	CASSFGQGGDTQYF
once	TRBJ2-3	-	15	TRBV28	TGTGCCAGCAAGGACGGGAGTACTAGCACAGATACGCAGTATTTT	CASKDGSTSTDTQYF
-	TRBJ2-5	TRBD1	15	TRBV4-2	TGTGCCAGCAGCCAAGAAGACAGGGCCCAAGAGACCCAGTACTTC	CASSQEDRAQETQYF
few	TRBJ1-3	-	18	TRBV7-2	TGTGCCAGCACCCTCCACGGGTCCGGGGAACAATTCGGAAACACCATATATTTT	CASTLHGSGEQFGNTIYF
-	TRBJ1-2	TRBD1	15	TRBV9	TGTGCCAGCAGCGTGGACGACAGGGCTAACTATGGCTACACCTTC	CASSVDDRANYGYTF
-	TRBJ1-5	-	15	TRBV30	TGTGCCTGGTCTGGACTAGGGGCTAGAGAGGGGCCCCAGCATTTT	CAWSGLGAREGPQHF
-	TRBJ1-2	-	13	TRBV27	TGTGCCAGCAGTTTAGGAGAGAACTATGGCTACACCTTC	CASSLGENYGYTF
-	TRBJ1-2	TRBD1	14	TRBV5-1	TGCGCCAGCAGCTTGGGGACAGGGACAGATGGCTACACCTTC	CASSLGTGTDGYTF
-	TRBJ2-7	-	12	TRBV7-2	TGTGCCAGCAGCTTAGGGTCGGACAGTCAAAACTTC	CASSLGSDSQNF
few	TRBJ2-2	TRBD2	16	TRBV9	TGTGCCAGCAGCGTGCTAGCGGGGGGAAGCACCGGGGAGCTGTTTTTT	CASSVLAGGSTGELFF
-	TRBJ2-3	-	14	TRBV10-3	TGTGCCATCTCGGGGGTTTCTAGCACAGATACGCAGTATTTT	CAISGVSSTDTQYF
-	TRBJ2-3	-	12	TRBV11-3	TGTGCCAGCAGCGGGAGGAGAGATACGCAGTATTTT	CASSGRRDTQYF